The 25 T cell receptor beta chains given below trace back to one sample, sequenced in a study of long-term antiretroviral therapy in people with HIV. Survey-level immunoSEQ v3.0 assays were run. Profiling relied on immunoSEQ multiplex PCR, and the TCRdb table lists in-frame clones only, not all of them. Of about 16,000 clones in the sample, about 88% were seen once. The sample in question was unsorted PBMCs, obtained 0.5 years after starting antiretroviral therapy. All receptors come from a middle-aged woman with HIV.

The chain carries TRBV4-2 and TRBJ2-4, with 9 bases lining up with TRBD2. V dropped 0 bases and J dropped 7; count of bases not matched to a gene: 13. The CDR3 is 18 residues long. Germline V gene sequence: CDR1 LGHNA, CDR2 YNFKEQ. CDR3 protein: CASSQDVREASGANIQYF. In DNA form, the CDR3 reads TGTGCCAGCAGCCAAGATGTTCGGGAGGCTAGCGGGGCGAACATTCAGTACTTC.

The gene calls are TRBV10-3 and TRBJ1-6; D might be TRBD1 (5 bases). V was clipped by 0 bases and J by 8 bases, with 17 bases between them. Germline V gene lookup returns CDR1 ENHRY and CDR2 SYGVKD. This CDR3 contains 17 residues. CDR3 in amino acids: CAISESGPKGRHSPLHF. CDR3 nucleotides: TGTGCCATCAGTGAGTCGGGACCGAAGGGGCGGCATTCACCCCTCCACTTT.

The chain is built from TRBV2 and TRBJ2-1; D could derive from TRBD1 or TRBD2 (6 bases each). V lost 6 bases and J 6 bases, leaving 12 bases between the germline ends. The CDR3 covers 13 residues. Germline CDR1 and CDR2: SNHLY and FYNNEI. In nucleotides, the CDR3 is TGTGCCAGCAGGGTACGGGGGCTCAATGAGCAGTTCTTC. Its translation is CASRVRGLNEQFF.

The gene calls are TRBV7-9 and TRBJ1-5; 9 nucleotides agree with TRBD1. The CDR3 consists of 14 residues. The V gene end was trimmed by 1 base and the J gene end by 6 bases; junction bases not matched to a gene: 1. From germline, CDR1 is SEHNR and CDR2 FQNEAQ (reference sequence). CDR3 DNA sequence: TGTGCCAGCAGCTTAGGACAGGGGGGTCAGCCCCAGCATTTT. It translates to CASSLGQGGQPQHF.

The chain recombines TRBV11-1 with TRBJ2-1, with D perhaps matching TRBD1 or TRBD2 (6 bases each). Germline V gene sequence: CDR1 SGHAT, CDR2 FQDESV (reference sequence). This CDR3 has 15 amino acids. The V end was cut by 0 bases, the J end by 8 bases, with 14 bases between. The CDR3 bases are TGTGCCAGCAGCTTAGCGGGGGGCGTTTCGGATGAGCAGTTCTTC. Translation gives CASSLAGGVSDEQFF. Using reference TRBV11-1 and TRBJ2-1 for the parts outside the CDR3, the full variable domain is EAEVAQSPRYKITEKSQAVAFWCDPISGHATLYWYRQILGQGPELLVQFQDESVVDDSQLPKDRFSAERLKGVDSTLKIQPAELGDSAMYLCASSLAGGVSDEQFFGPGTRLTVL.

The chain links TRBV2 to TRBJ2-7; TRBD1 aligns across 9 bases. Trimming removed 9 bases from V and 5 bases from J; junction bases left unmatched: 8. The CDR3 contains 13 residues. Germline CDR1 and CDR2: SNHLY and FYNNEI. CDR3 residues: CASADRGVDEQYF. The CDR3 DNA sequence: TGTGCCAGTGCGGACAGGGGCGTCGACGAGCAGTACTTC.

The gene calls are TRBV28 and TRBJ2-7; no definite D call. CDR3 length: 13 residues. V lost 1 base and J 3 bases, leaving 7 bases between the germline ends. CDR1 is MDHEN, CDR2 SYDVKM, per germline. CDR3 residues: CASSLSGNYEQYF. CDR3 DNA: TGTGCCAGCAGTTTATCAGGCAACTACGAGCAGTACTTC.

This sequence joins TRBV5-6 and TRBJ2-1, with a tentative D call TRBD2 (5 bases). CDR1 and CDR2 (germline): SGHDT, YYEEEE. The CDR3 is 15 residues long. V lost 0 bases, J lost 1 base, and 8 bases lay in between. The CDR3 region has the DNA TGTGCCAGCAGCTTGGGCGGGCCATCCTACAATGAGCAGTTCTTC. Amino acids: CASSLGGPSYNEQFF.

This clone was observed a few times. The CDR3, as DNA: TGTGCCAGCACGCTTTGGGGACAGAAAAATCAGCCCCAGCATTTT. Protein product: CASTLWGQKNQPQHF. The J gene is TRBJ1-5, the V gene TRBV2; 7 positions agree with TRBD1. The length of the CDR3 is 15 residues. J was trimmed by 4 bases and V by 7 bases; bases with no gene match: 10. Germline V gives CDR1 SNHLY, CDR2 FYNNEI.

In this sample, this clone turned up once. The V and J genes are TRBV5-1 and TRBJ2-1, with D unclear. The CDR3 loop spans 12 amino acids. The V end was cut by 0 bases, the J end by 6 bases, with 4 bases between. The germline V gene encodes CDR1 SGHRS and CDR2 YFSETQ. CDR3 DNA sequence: TGCGCCAGCAGCTTGGAGGTCAATGAGCAGTTCTTC. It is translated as CASSLEVNEQFF.

CDR3 sequence (DNA): TGTGCCAGCAGCCCCCCCCTCCGAGGGACTGAGCAGTTCTTC. It encodes CASSPPLRGTEQFF. The chain carries TRBV7-9 and TRBJ2-1, with D perhaps being TRBD1 or TRBD2 (5 bases each). Trimming took off 5 bases at V and 9 bases at J, with 17 bases between the two ends. This CDR3 has 14 amino acids. Germline CDR1 and CDR2: SEHNR and FQNEAQ (reference sequence).

CDR3 DNA: TGCGCCAGCAGCCCGCGGGATGGTAATGAAAAACTGTTTTTT. Protein product: CASSPRDGNEKLFF. The chain carries TRBV4-1 and TRBJ1-4; D call uncertain. Germline-derived CDR1 and CDR2 are MGHRA and YSYEKL. CDR3 length: 14 residues. Trimming removed 4 bases from V and 4 bases from J, with 10 bases in between.

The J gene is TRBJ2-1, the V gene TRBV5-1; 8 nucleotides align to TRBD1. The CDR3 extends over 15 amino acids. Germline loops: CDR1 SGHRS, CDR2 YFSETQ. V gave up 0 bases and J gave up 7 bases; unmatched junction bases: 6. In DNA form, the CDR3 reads TGCGCCAGCAGCTTGGTGACAGGGGCGGCTAATGAGCAGTTCTTC. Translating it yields CASSLVTGAANEQFF.

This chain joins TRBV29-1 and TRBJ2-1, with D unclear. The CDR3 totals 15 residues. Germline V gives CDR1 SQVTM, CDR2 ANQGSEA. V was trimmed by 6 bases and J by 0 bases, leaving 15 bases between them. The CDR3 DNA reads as TGCAGCGTCTCTTCCCCGAAGAGCTCCTACAATGAGCAGTTCTTC. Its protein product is CSVSSPKSSYNEQFF.

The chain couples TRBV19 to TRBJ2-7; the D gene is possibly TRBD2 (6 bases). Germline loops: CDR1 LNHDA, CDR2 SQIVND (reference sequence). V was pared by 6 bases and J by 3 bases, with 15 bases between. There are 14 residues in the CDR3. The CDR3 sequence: CASREGLDNYEQYF. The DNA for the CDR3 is TGTGCCAGTAGGGAGGGACTGGATAACTACGAGCAGTACTTC.

This CDR3 is CASSPLTYEQYF. DNA for the CDR3: TGTGCCAGCAGCCCACTAACCTACGAGCAGTACTTC. The J gene is TRBJ2-7, the V gene TRBV7-8, with unresolved D. Germline CDR1 is SGHVS and CDR2 is FQNEAQ. The V gene lost 5 bases and the J gene lost 2 bases, with 7 bases spanning the gap. The CDR3 runs to 12 residues.

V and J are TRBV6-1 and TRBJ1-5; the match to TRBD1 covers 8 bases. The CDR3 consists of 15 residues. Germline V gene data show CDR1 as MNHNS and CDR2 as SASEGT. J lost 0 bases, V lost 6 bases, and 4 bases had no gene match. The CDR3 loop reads CASRPTGDSNQPQHF. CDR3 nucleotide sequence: TGTGCCAGCAGACCGACAGGGGATAGCAATCAGCCCCAGCATTTT.

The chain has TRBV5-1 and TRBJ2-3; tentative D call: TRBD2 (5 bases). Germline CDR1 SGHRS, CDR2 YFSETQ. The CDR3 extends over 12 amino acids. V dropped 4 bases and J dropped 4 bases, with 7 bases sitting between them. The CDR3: CASSLEADTQYF. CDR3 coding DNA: TGCGCCAGCAGCCTGGAGGCAGATACGCAGTATTTT.

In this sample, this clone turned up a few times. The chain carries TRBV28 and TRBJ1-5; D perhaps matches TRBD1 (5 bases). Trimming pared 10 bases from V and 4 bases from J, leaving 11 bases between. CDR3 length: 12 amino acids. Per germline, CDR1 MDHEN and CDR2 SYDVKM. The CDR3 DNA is TGTGCCACCGTGGGGGAGAATCAGCCCCAGCATTTT. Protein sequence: CATVGENQPQHF.

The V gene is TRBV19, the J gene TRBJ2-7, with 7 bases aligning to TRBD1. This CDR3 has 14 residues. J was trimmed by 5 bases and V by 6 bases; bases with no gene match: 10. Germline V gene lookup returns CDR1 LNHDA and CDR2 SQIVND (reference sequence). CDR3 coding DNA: TGTGCCAGTAGCTTCTCGGGACAGAATAACGAGCAGTACTTC. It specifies CASSFSGQNNEQYF.

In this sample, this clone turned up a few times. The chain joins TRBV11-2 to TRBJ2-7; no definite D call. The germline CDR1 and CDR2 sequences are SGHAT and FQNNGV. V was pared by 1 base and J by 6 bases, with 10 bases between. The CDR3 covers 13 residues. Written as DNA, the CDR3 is TGTGCCAGCAGCTTAGGATATTCCGGCGAGCAGTACTTC. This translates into CASSLGYSGEQYF.

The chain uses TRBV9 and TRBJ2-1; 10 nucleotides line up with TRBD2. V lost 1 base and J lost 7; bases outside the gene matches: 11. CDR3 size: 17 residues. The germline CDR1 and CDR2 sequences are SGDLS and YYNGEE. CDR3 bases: TGTGCCAGCAGCGTAAGGGCATGGGATAGCGGGAGGAATGAGCAGTTCTTC. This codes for CASSVRAWDSGRNEQFF.

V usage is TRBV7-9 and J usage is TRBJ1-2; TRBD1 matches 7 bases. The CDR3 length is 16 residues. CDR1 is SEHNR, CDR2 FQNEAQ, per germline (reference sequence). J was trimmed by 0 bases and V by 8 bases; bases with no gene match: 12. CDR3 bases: TGTGCCAGCGGCTCCAACGACAGGGTAGCTAACTATGGCTACACCTTC. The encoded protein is CASGSNDRVANYGYTF.

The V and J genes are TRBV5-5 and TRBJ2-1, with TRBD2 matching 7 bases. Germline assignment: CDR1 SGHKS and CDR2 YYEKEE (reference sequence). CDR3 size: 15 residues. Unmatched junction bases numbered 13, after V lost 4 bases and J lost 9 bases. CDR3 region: CASSEGNGGTTEQFF. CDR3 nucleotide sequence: TGTGCCAGCAGCGAGGGGAATGGCGGGACTACTGAGCAGTTCTTC.

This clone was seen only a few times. The CDR3 nucleotides read TGTGCCAGTAGTATAGACTGGGGGGCCTCCTACAATGAGCAGTTCTTC. Translated, it gives CASSIDWGASYNEQFF. The chain uses TRBV19 and TRBJ2-1; D assignment may be TRBD1 or TRBD2 (6 bases each). Trimming removed 0 bases from V and 0 bases from J, with 9 bases in between. Germline V lookup: CDR1 LNHDA, CDR2 SQIVND (reference sequence). The CDR3 sequence is 16 residues long.